The 25 T cell receptor beta chains below all came from one sample that was sequenced in a study of shared clonotypes between healthy human individuals. CD45RO-negative, CCR7-positively selected cells formed the naive CD8 fraction, excluding terminally differentiated effector memory CD45RA+ cells. The table came from immunoSEQ multiplex PCR; TCRdb's copy has only in-frame clones and leaves some out. Among around 2,100,000 clones, about 95% were seen once, and the ten largest hold 1.2%. Input material: naive CD8+ T cells sorted from blood. The receptor source for this set is a man between 18 and 35 years old in good health.

This chain joins TRBV9 and TRBJ2-7, with 10 bases that match TRBD1. Trimming took 4 bases from V and 4 from J; bases not matched to a gene: 8. The CDR3 has 15 residues. Germline-derived CDR1 and CDR2 are SGDLS and YYNGEE. CDR3 amino acids: CASSPTRQGAYEQYF. DNA for the CDR3: TGTGCCAGCAGCCCGACGAGACAGGGGGCTTACGAGCAGTACTTC.

The V call is TRBV13, the J call TRBJ2-3, with 15 bases lining up with TRBD2. Germline CDR1 reads PRHDT; CDR2 reads FYEKMQ (reference sequence). The J segment lost 0 bases and the V segment lost 3 bases, leaving 4 bases of the junction unmatched. There are 18 residues in the CDR3. CDR3 DNA sequence: TGTGCCAGCAGCTTCCGGACTAGCGGGGGGGGAAGCACAGATACGCAGTATTTT. This sequence encodes CASSFRTSGGGSTDTQYF.

The genes are TRBV30 and TRBJ1-1, with D possibly TRBD1 on 5 matching bases. Trimming left V 2 bases short and J 2 bases short, with 9 bases between. Germline CDR1 and CDR2: GTSNPN and SVGIG (reference sequence). The CDR3 totals 13 residues. The CDR3 sequence is CAWSPTDNTEAFF. Written as DNA, the CDR3 is TGTGCCTGGAGTCCGACAGATAACACTGAAGCTTTCTTT.

V usage is TRBV11-2 and J usage is TRBJ2-7; 9 nucleotides agree with TRBD2. Trimming at V came to 7 bases and at J to 1 base, leaving 8 bases not matched to a gene. Germline assignment: CDR1 SGHAT and CDR2 FQNNGV. The CDR3 has 15 residues. The chain's CDR3 is CASKGAAGGSYEQYF. Written as DNA, the CDR3 is TGTGCCAGCAAGGGGGCAGCGGGGGGTTCCTACGAGCAGTACTTC.

The chain couples TRBV7-2 to TRBJ2-1, with 12 bases matching TRBD2. Germline V gene sequence: CDR1 SGHTA, CDR2 FQGNSA. The CDR3 is made up of 15 amino acids. V shed 7 bases and J 4 bases; nucleotides not matched to a gene: 5. The CDR3 loop reads CASTGLAGLYNEQFF. The CDR3, as DNA: TGTGCCAGCACCGGACTAGCGGGGCTATACAATGAGCAGTTCTTC. Drawing the rest from reference TRBV7-2 and TRBJ2-1, the complete variable domain is GAGVSQSPSNKVTEKGKDVELRCDPISGHTALYWYRQSLGQGLEFLIYFQGNSAPDKSGLPSDRFSAERTGGSVSTLTIQRTQQEDSAVYLCASTGLAGLYNEQFFGPGTRLTVL.

The gene calls are TRBV5-4 and TRBJ1-2; D remains ambiguous. Germline V lookup: CDR1 SGHNT, CDR2 YYREEE (reference sequence). The length of the CDR3 is 13 residues. Trimming cost V 1 base and J 4 bases, with 8 bases left between them. CDR3 in amino acids: CASSLSTAYGYTF. As DNA, the CDR3 is TGTGCCAGCAGCTTGTCGACGGCCTATGGCTACACCTTC.

V is TRBV27 and J is TRBJ1-2; D is possibly TRBD1 (5 bases). Germline CDR1 MNHEY, CDR2 SMNVEV (reference sequence). The length of the CDR3 is 15 residues. The V end was cut by 5 bases, the J end by 4 bases, with 17 bases between. This CDR3 is CASSLGTASGYGYTF. CDR3 coding DNA: TGTGCCAGCAGTCTCGGGACTGCGTCGGGCTATGGCTACACCTTC.

The rearrangement links TRBV29-1 to TRBJ2-1; D is unresolved. The CDR3 consists of 11 residues. The V gene's germline CDR1 is SQVTM and CDR2 ANQGSEA. CDR3 sequence: CISSSYNEQFF. In DNA form, the CDR3 reads TGCATATCCAGCTCCTACAATGAGCAGTTCTTC.

Concerning this clone itself: Within the sample, other DNA sequences also encode this same CDR3. The chain has TRBV6-5 and TRBJ2-7, with TRBD1 as a possible D gene (5 bases). The CDR3 has 13 residues. Trimming removed 3 bases from V and 3 bases from J, with 9 bases in between. Germline V gene lookup returns CDR1 MNHEY and CDR2 SVGAGI. The CDR3 DNA follows: TGTGCCAGCAGTTATTTTCAGGGCTACGAGCAGTACTTC. Residues: CASSYFQGYEQYF.

CDR3 nucleotide sequence: TGTGCCAGCGGCTCCCTGACGGGCGGGAGCACCGGGGAGCTGTTTTTT. Encoded protein: CASGSLTGGSTGELFF. V and J are TRBV7-9 and TRBJ2-2; 7 nucleotides match TRBD2. Trimming removed 8 bases from V and 4 bases from J; junction bases left unmatched: 13. CDR1 and CDR2 from the germline V gene are SEHNR and FQNEAQ (reference sequence). The CDR3 is 16 residues long.

The rearrangement links TRBV28 to TRBJ2-6; D is undetermined. There are 15 residues in the CDR3. From germline, CDR1 is MDHEN and CDR2 SYDVKM. V was pared by 3 bases and J by 0 bases, with 6 bases between. In DNA form, the CDR3 reads TGTGCCAGCAGTTTTCAGCCCTCTGGGGCCAACGTCCTGACTTTC. Translating gives CASSFQPSGANVLTF.

This clone has just one count. Other DNA sequences from this sample encode an identical CDR3 as well. The chain is built from TRBV18 and TRBJ2-7, with TRBD1 matching 9 bases. The trim removed 3 bases at V and 0 bases at J, leaving 3 bases unmatched. This CDR3 comprises 15 residues. Germline CDR1 KGHSH, CDR2 LQKENI. CDR3 DNA: TGTGCCAGCTCACCTCTACAGGGGGCCTCCTACGAGCAGTACTTC. This translates into CASSPLQGASYEQYF.

This chain connects TRBV18 to TRBJ2-7, with 15 bases fitting TRBD2. The length of the CDR3 is 18 residues. Germline V gives CDR1 KGHSH, CDR2 LQKENI. V lost 2 bases and J lost 0; bases outside the gene matches: 5. CDR3 coding DNA: TGTGCCAGCTCACCAATGGGGACTAGCGGGGGGAGCTCCTACGAGCAGTACTTC. Translated, it gives CASSPMGTSGGSSYEQYF.

The chain links TRBV2 to TRBJ2-2; D is ambiguous. The CDR3 runs to 14 residues. Between the trimmed V and J ends, which lost 2 bases and 7 bases, there was a span of 11 bases. Germline V gene data show CDR1 as SNHLY and CDR2 as FYNNEI. DNA of the CDR3: TGTGCCAGCAGTGAAAAAACACCCAGCGGGGAGCTGTTTTTT. Amino acid sequence: CASSEKTPSGELFF.

V and J are TRBV5-4 and TRBJ1-1, with 10 bases matching TRBD1. Trimming took 3 bases from V and 1 from J; bases not matched to a gene: 0. From germline, CDR1 is SGHNT and CDR2 YYREEE (reference sequence). The length of the CDR3 is 14 residues. CDR3 in amino acids: CASSWDRGNTEAFF. Written as DNA, the CDR3 is TGTGCCAGCAGCTGGGACAGGGGGAACACTGAAGCTTTCTTT.

The CDR3 DNA is TGTGCCTGGAGACAGGGAGACTATGGCTACACCTTC. Translated: CAWRQGDYGYTF. The rearrangement uses TRBV30 and TRBJ1-2, with a possible D match to TRBD1 (6 bases). The ends were cut back, 3 bases at V and 3 bases at J, with 8 bases in the middle. Germline V CDR1 and CDR2: GTSNPN, SVGIG (reference sequence). The CDR3 spans 12 residues.

This clone was seen once. V is TRBV2 and J is TRBJ2-7; 7 bases match TRBD1. The CDR3 contains 14 residues. The germline CDR1 and CDR2 sequences are SNHLY and FYNNEI. J lost 5 bases, V lost 6 bases, and 10 bases had no gene match. CDR3 loop: CASSRPGQSNEQYF. The CDR3 nucleotides are TGTGCCAGCAGCAGACCGGGACAGAGTAACGAGCAGTACTTC.

For this clone: The same CDR3 arises from other DNA sequences in this sample as well. The V call is TRBV28, the J call TRBJ2-7; D is tentatively TRBD1 or TRBD2 (5 bases each). This CDR3 region has 12 residues. V lost 3 bases and J 5 bases, leaving 8 bases between the germline ends. Germline CDR1 and CDR2: MDHEN and SYDVKM. The CDR3 spells CASSFLGDEQYF. The DNA for the CDR3 is TGTGCCAGCAGTTTTCTGGGGGACGAGCAGTACTTC.

The chain combines TRBV7-6 with TRBJ1-4; no definite D call. The CDR3 runs to 16 residues. Trimming left V 2 bases short and J 5 bases short, with 15 bases between. Germline V lookup: CDR1 SGHVS, CDR2 FNYEAQ. The CDR3 nucleotides are TGTGCCAGCAGCTTACAGGAGCAGGTCGGGAATGAAAAACTGTTTTTT. Its protein product is CASSLQEQVGNEKLFF.

This chain links TRBV27 with TRBJ2-7; 9 nucleotides line up with TRBD2. Losses at the gene ends were 3 bases for V and 3 bases for J; bases not matched to a gene: 6. CDR3 length: 15 residues. Germline V gene sequence: CDR1 MNHEY, CDR2 SMNVEV (reference sequence). CDR3 residues: CASSLAGGMIYEQYF. CDR3 nucleotide sequence: TGTGCCAGCAGTTTGGCGGGGGGGATGATCTACGAGCAGTACTTC.

The V and J genes are TRBV6-5 and TRBJ1-2; perhaps TRBD1 as D (6 bases). The V and J ends lost 6 bases and 8 bases respectively, with 16 bases between them. The CDR3 length is 13 residues. From germline, CDR1 is MNHEY and CDR2 SVGAGI. DNA for the CDR3: TGTGCCAGCAGCCAAACAGGGCCGCGGGGCTACACCTTC. Its translation is CASSQTGPRGYTF.

The genes are TRBV4-3 and TRBJ1-1; D unresolved. The CDR3 has 13 residues. CDR1 LGHNA and CDR2 YSLEER come from the germline V gene. V dropped 3 bases and J dropped 4 bases, with 9 bases sitting between them. CDR3 residues: CASSHGLGTEAFF. In nucleotides, the CDR3 is TGCGCCAGCAGCCATGGGTTGGGCACTGAAGCTTTCTTT.

This rearrangement joins TRBV19 to TRBJ2-2, with D hard to call. Trimming pared 3 bases from V and 3 bases from J, leaving 8 bases between. This CDR3 spans 14 amino acids. The germline gives CDR1 LNHDA, CDR2 SQIVND (reference sequence). Written as DNA, the CDR3 is TGTGCCAGTAGTATCACCGGTTACACCGGGGAGCTGTTTTTT. Translation: CASSITGYTGELFF.

The gene calls are TRBV7-9 and TRBJ2-1; possibly TRBD2 for D (6 bases). Trimming shortened V by 0 bases and J by 7 bases, and 10 bases separated the two germline ends. Looked up from germline, CDR1 is SEHNR and CDR2 is FQNEAQ (reference sequence). The CDR3 covers 14 residues. The CDR3 DNA is TGTGCCAGCAGCTTAGCGTTTGGGGGGAATGAGCAGTTCTTC. Translating gives CASSLAFGGNEQFF.

This sequence joins TRBV6-5 and TRBJ1-1; D is undetermined. The germline CDR1 and CDR2 sequences are MNHEY and SVGAGI. The CDR3 has 14 residues. V was clipped by 5 bases and J by 1 base, with 11 bases between them. The CDR3 loop reads CASSGDQWNTEAFF. The CDR3 DNA follows: TGTGCCAGCAGTGGGGATCAGTGGAACACTGAAGCTTTCTTT.